The table lists the clone carrying this T cell receptor beta chain with a count of one. The antigen is unknown. The treatment is: some 20 received Ad26.COV2.S at low or high dose, single or two shots; roughly five received placebo; per-sample allocation not given. Repertoires come from day 63 after the first vaccine or placebo injection. It was Wuhan-strain SARS-CoV-2 spike that the Ad26 vaccine vector expressed. CDR1 and CDR2 from the germline V gene are LGHDT and YNNKEL (reference sequence). V lost 0 bases and J 6 bases, leaving 11 bases between the germline ends. CDR3 length: 14 residues. This sample was taken from a study of Ad26.COV2.S vaccination and SARS-CoV-2 variants. Across the whole study: Participant was drawn from the COV1001 Ad26.COV2.S trial arm. Broader study findings: Breadth measured for non-spike TCRs was similar across vaccine and placebo recipients.

Here immunoSEQ multiplex PCR was the method, and the copy in TCRdb shows in-frame clones only, minus some. The sample lists 500,000 or so clones, around nine tenths occurring once. This rearrangement joins TRBV3-1 (or the pseudogene TRBV3-2) to TRBJ1-1; D is ambiguous. This TCR came from a person between 18 and 65 years old who received the Ad26.COV2.S COVID-19 vaccine or a placebo. Sequenced material: peripheral blood, taken in a trial of Ad26.COV2.S vaccine versus placebo. The CDR3 is CASSQDPRMSEAFF. The CDR3 nucleotides read TGTGCCAGCAGCCAAGATCCCAGGATGTCTGAAGCTTTCTTT.